The 2 T cell receptor beta chains listed next were all sequenced from one sample in a study of blood T cells in healthy people across ages. Primed by a sample-barcoded 5' primer and a J-beta primer mix, a second PCR proceeded for 7 to 11 cycles. Using its own MiXCR run on the 5' RACE reads, TCRdb lists one record per CDR3 protein. Of over a million distinct CDR3 sequences in the sample, 35% to 50% were seen once. The material sequenced was blood. These receptors all come from an older woman in good health.

The V and J genes are TRBV15 and TRBJ1-5; 7 nucleotides agree with TRBD1. Trimming took 5 bases from V and 1 from J; bases not matched to a gene: 5. Germline V lookup: CDR1 LNHNV, CDR2 YYDKDF (reference sequence). CDR3 length: 15 amino acids. CDR3 nucleotide sequence: TGTGCCACCAGCGTTAACAGGGGAAGCAATCAGCCCCAGCATTTT. It encodes CATSVNRGSNQPQHF.

This clonotype was counted a single time. The chain couples TRBV6-1 to TRBJ1-4, with TRBD1 identical over 8 bases. The V gene end was trimmed by 8 bases and the J gene end by 4 bases; junction bases not matched to a gene: 6. The CDR3 spans 14 residues. Germline V gives CDR1 MNHNS, CDR2 SASEGT. CDR3 bases: TGTGCCAGCGGGCAGGGGGCAAGTAATGAAAAACTGTTTTTT. Translated, it gives CASGQGASNEKLFF.